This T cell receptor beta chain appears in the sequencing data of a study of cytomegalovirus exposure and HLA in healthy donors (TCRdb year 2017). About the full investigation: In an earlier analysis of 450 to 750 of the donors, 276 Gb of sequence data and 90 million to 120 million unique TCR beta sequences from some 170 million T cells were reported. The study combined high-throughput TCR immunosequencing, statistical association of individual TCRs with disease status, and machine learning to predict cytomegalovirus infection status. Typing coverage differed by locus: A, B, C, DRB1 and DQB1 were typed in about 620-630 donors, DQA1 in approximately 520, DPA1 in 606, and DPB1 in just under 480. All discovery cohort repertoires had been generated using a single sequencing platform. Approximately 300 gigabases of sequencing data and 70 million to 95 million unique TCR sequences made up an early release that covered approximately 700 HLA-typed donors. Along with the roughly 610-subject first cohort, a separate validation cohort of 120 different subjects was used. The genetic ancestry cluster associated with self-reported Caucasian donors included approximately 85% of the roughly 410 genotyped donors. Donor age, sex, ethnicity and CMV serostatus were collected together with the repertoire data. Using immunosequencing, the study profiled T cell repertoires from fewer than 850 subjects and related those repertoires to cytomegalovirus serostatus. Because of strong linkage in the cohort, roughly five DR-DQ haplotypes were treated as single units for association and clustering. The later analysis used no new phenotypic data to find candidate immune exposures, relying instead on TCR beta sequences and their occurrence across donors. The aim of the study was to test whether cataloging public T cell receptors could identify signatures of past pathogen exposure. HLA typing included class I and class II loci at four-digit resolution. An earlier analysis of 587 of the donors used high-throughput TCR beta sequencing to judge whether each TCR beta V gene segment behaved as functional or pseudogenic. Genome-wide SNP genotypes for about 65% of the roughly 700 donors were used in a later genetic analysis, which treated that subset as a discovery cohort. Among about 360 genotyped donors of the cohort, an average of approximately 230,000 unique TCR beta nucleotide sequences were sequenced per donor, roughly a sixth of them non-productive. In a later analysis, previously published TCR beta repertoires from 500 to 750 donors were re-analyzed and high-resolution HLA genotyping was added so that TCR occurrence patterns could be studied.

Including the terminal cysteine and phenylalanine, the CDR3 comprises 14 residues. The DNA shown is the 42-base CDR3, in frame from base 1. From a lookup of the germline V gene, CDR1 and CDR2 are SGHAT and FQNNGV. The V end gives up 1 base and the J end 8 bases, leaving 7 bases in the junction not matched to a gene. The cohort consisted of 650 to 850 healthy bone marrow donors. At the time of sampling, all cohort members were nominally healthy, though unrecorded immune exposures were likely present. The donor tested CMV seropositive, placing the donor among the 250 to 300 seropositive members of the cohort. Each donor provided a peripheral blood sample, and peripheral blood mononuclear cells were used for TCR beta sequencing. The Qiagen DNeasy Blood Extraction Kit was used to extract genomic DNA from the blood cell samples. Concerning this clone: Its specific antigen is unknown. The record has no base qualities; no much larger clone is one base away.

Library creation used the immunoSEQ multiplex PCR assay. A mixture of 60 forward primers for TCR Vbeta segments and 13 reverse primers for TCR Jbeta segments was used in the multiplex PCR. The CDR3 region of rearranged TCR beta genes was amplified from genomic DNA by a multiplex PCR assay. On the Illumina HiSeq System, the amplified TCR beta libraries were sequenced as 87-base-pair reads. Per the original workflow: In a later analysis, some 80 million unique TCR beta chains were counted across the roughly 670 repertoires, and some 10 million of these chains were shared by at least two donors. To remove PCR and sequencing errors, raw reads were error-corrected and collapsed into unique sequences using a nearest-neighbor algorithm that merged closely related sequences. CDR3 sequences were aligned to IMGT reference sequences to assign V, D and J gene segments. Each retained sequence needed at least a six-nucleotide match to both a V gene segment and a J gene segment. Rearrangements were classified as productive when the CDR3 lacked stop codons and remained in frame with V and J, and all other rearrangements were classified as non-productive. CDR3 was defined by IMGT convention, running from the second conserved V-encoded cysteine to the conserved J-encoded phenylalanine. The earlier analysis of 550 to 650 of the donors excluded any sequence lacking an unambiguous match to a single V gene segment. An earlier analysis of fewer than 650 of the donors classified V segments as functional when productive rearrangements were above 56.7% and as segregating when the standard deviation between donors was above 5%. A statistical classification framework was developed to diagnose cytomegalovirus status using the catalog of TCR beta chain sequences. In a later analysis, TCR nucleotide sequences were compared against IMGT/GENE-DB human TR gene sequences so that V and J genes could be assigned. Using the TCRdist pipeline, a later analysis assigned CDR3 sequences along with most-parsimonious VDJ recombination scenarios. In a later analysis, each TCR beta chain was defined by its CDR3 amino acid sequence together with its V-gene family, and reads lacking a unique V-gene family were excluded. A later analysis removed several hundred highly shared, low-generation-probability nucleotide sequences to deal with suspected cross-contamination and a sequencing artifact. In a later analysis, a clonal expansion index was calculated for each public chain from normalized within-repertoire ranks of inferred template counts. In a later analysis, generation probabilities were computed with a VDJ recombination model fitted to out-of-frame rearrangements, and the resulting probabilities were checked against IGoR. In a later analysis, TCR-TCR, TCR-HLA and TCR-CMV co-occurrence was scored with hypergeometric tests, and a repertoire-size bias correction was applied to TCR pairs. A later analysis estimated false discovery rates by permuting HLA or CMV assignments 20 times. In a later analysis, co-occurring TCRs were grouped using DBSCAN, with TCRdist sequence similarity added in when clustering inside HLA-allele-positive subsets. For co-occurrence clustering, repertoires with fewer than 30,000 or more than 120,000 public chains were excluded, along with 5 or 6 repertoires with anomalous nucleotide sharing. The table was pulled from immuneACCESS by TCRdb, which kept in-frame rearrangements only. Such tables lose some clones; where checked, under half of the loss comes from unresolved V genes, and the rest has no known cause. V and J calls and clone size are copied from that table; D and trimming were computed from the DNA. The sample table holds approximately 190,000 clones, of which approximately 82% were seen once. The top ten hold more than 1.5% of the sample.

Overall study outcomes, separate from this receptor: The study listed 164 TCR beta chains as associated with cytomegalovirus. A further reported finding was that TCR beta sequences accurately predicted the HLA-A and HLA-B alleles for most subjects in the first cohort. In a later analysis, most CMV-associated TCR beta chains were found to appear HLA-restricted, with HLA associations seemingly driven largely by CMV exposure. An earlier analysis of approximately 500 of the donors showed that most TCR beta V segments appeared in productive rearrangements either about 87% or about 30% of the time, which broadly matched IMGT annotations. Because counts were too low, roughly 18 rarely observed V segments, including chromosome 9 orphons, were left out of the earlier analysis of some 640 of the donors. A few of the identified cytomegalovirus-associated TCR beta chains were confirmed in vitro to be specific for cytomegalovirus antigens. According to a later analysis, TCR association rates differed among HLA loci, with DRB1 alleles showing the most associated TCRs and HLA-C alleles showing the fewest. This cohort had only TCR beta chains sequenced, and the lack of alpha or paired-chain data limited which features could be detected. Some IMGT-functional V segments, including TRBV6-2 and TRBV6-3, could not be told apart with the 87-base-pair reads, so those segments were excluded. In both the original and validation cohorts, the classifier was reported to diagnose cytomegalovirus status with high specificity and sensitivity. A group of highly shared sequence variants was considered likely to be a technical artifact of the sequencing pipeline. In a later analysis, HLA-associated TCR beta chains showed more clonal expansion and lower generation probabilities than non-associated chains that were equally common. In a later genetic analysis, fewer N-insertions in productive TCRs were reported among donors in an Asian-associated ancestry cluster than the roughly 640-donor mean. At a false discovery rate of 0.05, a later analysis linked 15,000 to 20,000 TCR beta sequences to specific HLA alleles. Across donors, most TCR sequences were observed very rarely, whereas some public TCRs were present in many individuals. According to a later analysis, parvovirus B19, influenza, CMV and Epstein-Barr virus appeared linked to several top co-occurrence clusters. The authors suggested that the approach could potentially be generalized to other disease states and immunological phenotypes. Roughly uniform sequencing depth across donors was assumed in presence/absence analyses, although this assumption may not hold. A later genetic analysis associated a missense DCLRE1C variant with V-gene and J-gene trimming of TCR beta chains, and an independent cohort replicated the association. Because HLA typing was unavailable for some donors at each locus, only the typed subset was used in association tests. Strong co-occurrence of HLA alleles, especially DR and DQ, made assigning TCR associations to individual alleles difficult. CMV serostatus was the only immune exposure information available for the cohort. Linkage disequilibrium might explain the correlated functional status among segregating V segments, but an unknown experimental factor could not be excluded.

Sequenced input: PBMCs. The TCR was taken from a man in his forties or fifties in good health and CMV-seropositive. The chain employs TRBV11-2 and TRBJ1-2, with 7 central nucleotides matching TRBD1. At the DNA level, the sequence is TGTGCCAGCAGCTTAGGAACAGGGGCAGGGGGCTACACCTTC. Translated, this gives CASSLGTGAGGYTF.